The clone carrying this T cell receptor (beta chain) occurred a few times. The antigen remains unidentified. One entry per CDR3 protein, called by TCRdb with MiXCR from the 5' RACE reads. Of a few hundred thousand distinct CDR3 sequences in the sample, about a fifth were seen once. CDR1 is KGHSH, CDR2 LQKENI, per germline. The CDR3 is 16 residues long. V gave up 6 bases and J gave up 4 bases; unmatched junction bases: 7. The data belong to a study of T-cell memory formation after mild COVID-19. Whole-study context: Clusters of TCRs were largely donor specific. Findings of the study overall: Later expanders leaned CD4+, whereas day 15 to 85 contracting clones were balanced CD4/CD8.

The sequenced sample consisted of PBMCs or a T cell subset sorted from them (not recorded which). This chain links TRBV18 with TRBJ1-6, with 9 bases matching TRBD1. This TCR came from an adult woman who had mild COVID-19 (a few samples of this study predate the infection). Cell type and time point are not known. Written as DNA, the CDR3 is TGTGCCAGCTCGCCGCAGGGGACAGGGTATAATTCACCCCTCCACTTT. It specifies CASSPQGTGYNSPLHF.